Listed here are 18 T cell receptor beta chains from one sample, sequenced in a study of T cells after yellow fever vaccination. MiXCR was run by TCRdb on the 5' RACE reads, yielding one entry per CDR3 protein. Found here are about 630,000 distinct CDR3 sequences, approximately 13% of them singletons; the top ten hold about 15%. The sample in question was PBMCs, obtained on the day of the yellow fever booster vaccination. The receptors shown here come from a man aged 30 to 45 who received the YFV17D yellow fever vaccine.

The chain has TRBV30 and TRBJ2-2; 7 nucleotides agree with TRBD2. Trimming cost V 4 bases and J 9 bases; bases outside gene matches: 14. The CDR3 totals 15 residues. Germline V gene data show CDR1 as GTSNPN and CDR2 as SVGIG (reference sequence). CDR3 sequence (DNA): TGTGCCTGGACCCCGGGAGCGGGATATACCCGGGAGCTGTTTTTT. It translates to CAWTPGAGYTRELFF.

The sample holds a few counts of this clonotype. The chain couples TRBV7-3 to TRBJ2-7; 9 bases are shared with TRBD2. Germline lookup yields CDR1 SGHTA and CDR2 FQGTGA. Trimming at V came to 4 bases and at J to 3 bases, leaving 1 base not matched to a gene. This CDR3 has 13 amino acids. CDR3 DNA: TGTGCCAGCAGCTGGCGGGAGGGCTACGAGCAGTACTTC. This sequence encodes CASSWREGYEQYF.

This clonotype was counted between two and nine times. J is TRBJ2-2 and V is TRBV5-1, with D perhaps matching TRBD1 (5 bases). Trimming left V 4 bases short and J 3 bases short, with 13 bases between. Germline CDR1 is SGHRS and CDR2 is YFSETQ. The CDR3 extends over 15 amino acids. CDR3: CASSDGEGDTGELFF. The CDR3 nucleotides are TGCGCCAGCAGCGATGGGGAAGGGGACACCGGGGAGCTGTTTTTT.

For the CDR3, the DNA is TGTGCCAGCGGTAGTGGGGGAACAGGGGACACTGAAGCTTTCTTT. This sequence encodes CASGSGGTGDTEAFF. This rearrangement joins TRBV6-1 to TRBJ1-1, with 7 bases fitting TRBD1. Germline V lookup: CDR1 MNHNS, CDR2 SASEGT. The ends lost 8 bases at V and 3 bases at J; junction bases unmatched: 12. This CDR3 spans 15 amino acids.

The chain is built from TRBV12-3 or TRBV12-4 and TRBJ2-5; the match to TRBD2 covers 8 bases. The CDR3 extends over 13 amino acids. V trimming: 7 bases; J trimming: 5 bases; junction bases outside the gene matches: 6. The CDR3 loop reads CASKAGGTETQYF. In nucleotides, the CDR3 is TGTGCCAGCAAGGCGGGAGGTACTGAGACCCAGTACTTC.

This clonotype was seen ten or more times. This chain connects TRBV2 to TRBJ2-1; 7 bases map to TRBD2. With 6 bases clipped from V and 5 bases from J, the junction kept 10 bases outside the gene matches. CDR3 size: 15 residues. CDR1 is SNHLY and CDR2 is FYNNEI in the germline V gene. CDR3 DNA: TGTGCCAGCAGGGGTATTCGAACTAGCGACAATGAGCAGTTCTTC. Protein sequence: CASRGIRTSDNEQFF.

The chain links TRBV4-3 to TRBJ2-1; D unresolved. V was pared by 1 base and J by 7 bases, with 8 bases between. The germline CDR1 and CDR2 sequences are LGHNA and YSLEER. CDR3 length: 13 amino acids. The CDR3 region has the DNA TGCGCCAGCAGCCAAGGCCCCCGGAATGAGCAGTTCTTC. Protein: CASSQGPRNEQFF.

The CDR3 nucleotides are TGTGCCAGCAGCCTGACAGGGGAAGCTTTCTTT. Protein sequence: CASSLTGEAFF. The rearrangement links TRBV7-9 to TRBJ1-1, with 7 bases that match TRBD1. Germline values: CDR1 SEHNR, CDR2 FQNEAQ (reference sequence). V shed 5 bases, J shed 8 bases, and the junction held 2 bases outside the gene matches. The CDR3 consists of 11 residues.

This clonotype showed up just a few times. This chain uses TRBV5-1 with TRBJ2-2; 15 bases agree with TRBD2. The CDR3 length is 16 residues. The V and J ends lost 3 bases and 7 bases, in that order; junction bases with no gene match: 4. Germline CDR1 and CDR2: SGHRS and YFSETQ. CDR3 nucleotide sequence: TGCGCCAGCAGCTCTATGGGACTAGCGGGAGGCGGGGAGCTGTTTTTT. As protein: CASSSMGLAGGGELFF.

This clonotype was seen only a few times. The chain carries TRBV6-2 or TRBV6-3 and TRBJ2-7; D tentatively reads TRBD1 or TRBD2 (5 bases each). The CDR3 has 13 amino acids. CDR1 MNHEY and CDR2 SVGEGT come from the germline V gene. The germline V and J ends were trimmed by 7 bases and 3 bases, with 13 bases remaining between them. The CDR3 sequence is CASIRGEGYEQYF. The CDR3 DNA follows: TGTGCCAGCATAAGAGGGGAAGGCTACGAGCAGTACTTC.

In its sample, this clonotype was seen a few times. This rearrangement joins TRBV18 to TRBJ1-6; 11 nucleotides align to TRBD1. The CDR3 runs to 14 residues. The germline CDR1 and CDR2 sequences are KGHSH and LQKENI. J gave up 9 bases and V 8 bases, and 6 bases lay outside the gene matches. CDR3 sequence: CASSSGTGGSPLHF. As DNA, the CDR3 is TGTGCCAGCAGCTCCGGGACAGGGGGTTCACCCCTCCACTTT.

This chain uses TRBV7-9 with TRBJ2-3; D is possibly TRBD1 (5 bases). Trimming shortened V by 10 bases and J by 6 bases, and 17 bases separated the two germline ends. CDR3 length: 13 amino acids. Germline CDR1 reads SEHNR; CDR2 reads FQNEAQ (reference sequence). CDR3 in amino acids: CATPSRVGDTQYF. CDR3 nucleotide sequence: TGTGCCACCCCGTCCAGGGTCGGTGATACGCAGTATTTT. Drawing the rest from reference TRBV7-9 and TRBJ2-3, the complete variable domain is DTGVSQNPRHKITKRGQNVTFRCDPISEHNRLYWYRQTLGQGPEFLTYFQNEAQLEKSRLLSDRFSAERPKGSFSTLEIQRTEQGDSAMYLCATPSRVGDTQYFGPGTRLTVL.

The J gene is TRBJ1-1, the V gene TRBV6-5; possibly TRBD1 for D (6 bases). The CDR3 covers 16 residues. The V end was cut by 0 bases, the J end by 5 bases, with 16 bases between. Germline values: CDR1 MNHEY, CDR2 SVGAGI. The CDR3 DNA follows: TGTGCCAGCAGTTACTCGCAGTCGACAGGCGTAACTGAAGCTTTCTTT. It yields the protein CASSYSQSTGVTEAFF.

The rearrangement uses TRBV7-9 and TRBJ2-5, with 9 bases aligning to TRBD2. With V trimmed by 2 bases and J by 3 bases, 4 bases remained unmatched. The CDR3 has 15 residues. Per the germline V gene, CDR1 is SEHNR and CDR2 is FQNEAQ (reference sequence). CDR3 DNA sequence: TGTGCCAGCAGCTTAAAGCTAGCGGGGAAAGAGACCCAGTACTTC. Translation: CASSLKLAGKETQYF.

This clonotype was seen only once. This chain links TRBV20-1 with TRBJ2-5; D is unresolved. Germline lookup yields CDR1 DFQATT and CDR2 SNEGSKA (reference sequence). This CDR3 region has 12 residues. Between the trimmed V and J ends, which lost 4 bases and 4 bases, there was a span of 10 bases. The CDR3 sequence is CSAIDKAETQYF. CDR3 DNA: TGCAGTGCTATAGACAAAGCAGAGACCCAGTACTTC.

There are a few counts of this clonotype. The chain is built from TRBV6-2 or TRBV6-3 and TRBJ2-5; 12 positions match TRBD2. J was trimmed by 4 bases and V by 8 bases; bases with no gene match: 8. Looked up from germline, CDR1 is MNHEY and CDR2 is SVGEGT. This CDR3 has 15 amino acids. The CDR3 DNA sequence: TGTGCCAGCCAAGAGACTAGCGGGAGATCAGAGACCCAGTACTTC. It specifies CASQETSGRSETQYF.

This clonotype was counted between two and nine times. V gene TRBV18 combines with J gene TRBJ2-1; D not certain. The CDR3 sequence is 13 residues long. The germline V and J ends were trimmed by 3 bases and 15 bases, with 18 bases remaining between them. Germline V gene data show CDR1 as KGHSH and CDR2 as LQKENI. This CDR3 reads CASSPTGNQTPFF. CDR3 nucleotides: TGTGCCAGCTCACCCACGGGCAACCAAACGCCGTTCTTC.

This clonotype has more than one count but fewer than ten. The chain's CDR3 is CASSSGTSGRPQETQYF. Written as DNA, the CDR3 is TGTGCCAGCAGTTCCGGGACTAGCGGGAGGCCCCAAGAGACCCAGTACTTC. The chain combines TRBV7-9 with TRBJ2-5, with TRBD2 identical over 15 bases. The CDR3 spans 17 residues. From germline, CDR1 is SEHNR and CDR2 FQNEAQ (reference sequence). V trimming: 6 bases; J trimming: 1 base; junction bases outside the gene matches: 6.